The T cell receptor (beta chain) under discussion was sequenced for a study of shared T cell receptors in the human thymus. Germline assignment: CDR1 MNHEY and CDR2 SVGAGI. The junction had 1 base not matched to a gene; V was cut back by 5 bases and J by 0 bases. The CDR3 loop spans 14 amino acids. Using immunoSEQ multiplex PCR, the repertoire was profiled, and TCRdb retains in-frame clones only, with some absent. The sample records hundreds of thousands of clones, around 87% being singletons. The data were also submitted as part of a second study, on human thymus T cells. This second study notes: Thymic samples were excised during corrective heart operations. Apparent skewing of V and J gene usage characterized both thymic and blood repertoires. There were highly overlapping thymic repertoires among unrelated individuals, as related research reported.

The TCR originated in a boy younger than two with a congenital heart defect. The source material was thymocytes. The rearrangement joins TRBV6-5 to TRBJ2-1; 7 bases fit TRBD2. CDR3 DNA: TGTGCCAGCAGTAGACTAGCCTCCTACAATGAGCAGTTCTTC. It codes for CASSRLASYNEQFF.